What follows describes a single T cell receptor beta chain. The source of the sample is a study of blood T cell repertoires in COVID-19. Method: immunoSEQ multiplex PCR; TCRdb's copy keeps in-frame clones and lacks some. Here the sample spans tens of thousands of clones, around 86% being singletons. The CDR3 runs to 14 residues. The germline gives CDR1 SGHRS, CDR2 YFSETQ. Trimming left V 5 bases short and J 0 bases short, with 10 bases between. The sequencing sample was made of peripheral blood. The sequence derives from a man between 65 and 85 years old with acute or convalescent COVID-19. V and J are TRBV5-1 and TRBJ2-3; the D is unclear. The CDR3 nucleotides read TGCGCCAGCAGTATCAGGTCTAGCACAGATACGCAGTATTTT. Its translation is CASSIRSSTDTQYF. Looking up the rest from reference TRBV5-1 and TRBJ2-3 gives the full variable domain: KAGVTQTPRYLIKTRGQQVTLSCSPISGHRSVSWYQQTPGQGLQFLFEYFSETQRNKGNFPGRFSGRQFSNSRSEMNVSTLELGDSALYLCASSIRSSTDTQYFGPGTRLTVL.